These 22 T cell receptor beta chains originate from one sample sequenced in a study of blood T cells in healthy people across ages. Then a second PCR, running about 6 to 11 cycles, was carried out with a sample-barcoded 5' primer and a J-beta primer mix. TCRdb processed the 5' RACE reads anew with MiXCR; each CDR3 protein has one entry. In the table there are 270,000 or so distinct CDR3 sequences, 27% of which are singletons. Sequencing was done on a sample of blood. The receptors stem from a woman aged 70 to 79 in good health.

The chain couples TRBV4-2 to TRBJ2-5; D may be TRBD2 (6 bases). The J call may be incorrect, as the DNA end agrees better with TRBJ2-1. The germline V gene has CDR1 LGHNA and CDR2 YNFKEQ. This CDR3 region has 16 residues. In DNA, the CDR3 is TGTGCCAGCAGCAGGACTATTTCTTCGGATTTGGATGAGCAGTTCTTC. It is translated as CASSRTISSDLDEQFF.

The rearrangement uses TRBV5-6 and TRBJ2-1; unclear D gene. Germline CDR1 reads SGHDT; CDR2 reads YYEEEE. This CDR3 contains 15 residues. The ends were cut back, 0 bases at V and 2 bases at J, with 9 bases in the middle. CDR3 sequence reads: CASSLAGQAYNEQFF. The CDR3 bases are TGTGCCAGCAGCTTGGCCGGCCAGGCCTACAATGAGCAGTTCTTC.

This clonotype was observed many times. The chain is built from TRBV18 and TRBJ1-4; D uncertain. This CDR3 comprises 13 residues. Germline values: CDR1 KGHSH, CDR2 LQKENI. V was trimmed by 1 base and J by 5 bases, leaving 5 bases between them. The CDR3 bases are TGTGCCAGCTCACCACAAGGGAATGAAAAACTGTTTTTT. Protein sequence: CASSPQGNEKLFF.

CDR3 amino acids: CASSQDGQGRAEAFF. The DNA for the CDR3 is TGTGCCAGCAGCCAAGATGGACAGGGAAGAGCTGAAGCTTTCTTT. This chain connects TRBV4-2 to TRBJ1-1; TRBD1 matches at 8 bases. The CDR3 runs 15 residues. V was pared by 0 bases and J by 6 bases, with 6 bases of the junction left unmatched. Germline V lookup: CDR1 LGHNA, CDR2 YNFKEQ.

The genes are TRBV6-1 and TRBJ2-2; weak D call: TRBD1 (5 bases). Germline V CDR1 and CDR2: MNHNS, SASEGT. V dropped 7 bases and J dropped 4 bases, with 13 bases sitting between them. The CDR3 totals 14 residues. CDR3 residues: CASISLRGTGELFF. The CDR3 bases are TGTGCCAGCATCTCACTTAGGGGCACCGGGGAGCTGTTTTTT.

Note on this clonotype: At one boundary the junction diverges from the germline segment, which might be a read error. V and J are TRBV3-1 and TRBJ2-5; the match to TRBD2 covers 9 bases. The CDR3 is 15 residues long. Germline lookup yields CDR1 LGHDT and CDR2 YNNKEL (reference sequence). The CDR3 loop reads CASSRIAGAGNEQLF. The CDR3 DNA reads TGTGCCAGCAGCCGTATAGCGGGAGCGGGGAATGAGCAGCTCTTC.

A note on this clonotype: The conserved phenylalanine or tryptophan normally closing the CDR3 is absent here, so this likely arose from a read error. The CDR3 DNA sequence: TGCAGTGCTAGAGAGGGGGACCATCAGCCCCAGCATCTT. Translation gives CSAREGDHQPQHL. The chain uses TRBV20-1 and TRBJ1-5, with a tentative D call TRBD1 (5 bases). The CDR3 has 13 amino acids. In germline, CDR1 is DFQATT, CDR2 SNEGSKA (reference sequence). V was clipped by 0 bases and J by 5 bases, with 8 bases between them.

J is TRBJ2-1 and V is TRBV11-1; 12 bases line up with TRBD2. This CDR3 contains 16 residues. V was clipped by 0 bases and J by 7 bases; unmatched bases: 4. The germline gives CDR1 SGHAT, CDR2 FQDESV (reference sequence). CDR3 sequence reads: CASSLAVGLAGNEQFF. CDR3 nucleotide sequence: TGTGCCAGCAGCTTAGCGGTAGGACTAGCGGGGAATGAGCAGTTCTTC.

This clonotype was observed a handful of times. The CDR3 protein is CASSPTATGQTYEQYF. The DNA for the CDR3 is TGTGCCAGCAGCCCTACCGCCACGGGACAGACCTACGAGCAGTACTTC. The V gene is TRBV7-8, the J gene TRBJ2-5; 7 positions match TRBD1. With the DNA end fitting TRBJ2-7 better, the J assignment may be wrong. The germline V gene has CDR1 SGHVS and CDR2 FQNEAQ. This CDR3 has 16 residues.

This clonotype was counted between two and nine times. One junction end disagrees with the germline gene, perhaps due to a read error. The rearrangement links TRBV28 to TRBJ2-7; 10 bases agree with TRBD2. This CDR3 is 16 amino acids long. CDR1 is MDHEN, CDR2 SYDVKM, per germline. This CDR3 reads CTSSPVIAGGSYEQYF. CDR3 DNA: TGTACCAGCAGTCCGGTCATAGCGGGAGGTTCCTACGAGCAGTACTTC.

The rearrangement uses TRBV5-1 and TRBJ1-2; D remains unclear. The V gene's germline CDR1 is SGHRS and CDR2 YFSETQ. The CDR3 has 15 residues. Trimming removed 3 bases from V and 6 bases from J, with 18 bases in between. CDR3 nucleotides: TGCGCCAGCAGCTCGTCCGGGAGACCCAAGGATGGCTACACCTTC. Translation: CASSSSGRPKDGYTF.

This clonotype was seen a few times. J is TRBJ1-1 and V is TRBV9, with D maybe TRBD1 (6 bases). Per germline, CDR1 SGDLS and CDR2 YYNGEE. The CDR3 spans 15 residues. Trimming left V 2 bases short and J 0 bases short, with 11 bases between. CDR3 coding DNA: TGTGCCAGCAGCGTTCAGGGGAACATGAACACTGAAGCTTTCTTT. Encoded protein: CASSVQGNMNTEAFF.

CDR3: CSLTSWGTEAFF. The CDR3 DNA sequence: TGCAGTCTAACGTCTTGGGGAACTGAAGCTTTCTTT. This sequence joins TRBV20-1 and TRBJ1-1; D remains ambiguous. Trimming stripped 8 bases from V and 5 bases from J, with 15 bases between. The CDR3 runs 12 residues. Germline V gene lookup returns CDR1 DFQATT and CDR2 SNEGSKA (reference sequence).

This clonotype has a handful of counts. This chain uses TRBV11-2 with TRBJ1-1; maybe TRBD1 (6 bases). The CDR3 has 14 residues. Germline CDR1 is SGHAT and CDR2 is FQNNGV. V shed 5 bases and J shed 11 bases, with 21 bases lying between them. As DNA, the CDR3 is TGTGCCAGCAGCCCAACCGTGCAGGGGTGGAGGGCTTTCTTT. Translated, it gives CASSPTVQGWRAFF.

In DNA, the CDR3 is TGTGCCAGCAGTTTCCAAAAGGGGGCCGGGGAGCTGTTTTTT. Translating it yields CASSFQKGAGELFF. The V call is TRBV27, the J call TRBJ2-2; D may be TRBD1 (6 bases). The germline V gene encodes CDR1 MNHEY and CDR2 SMNVEV (reference sequence). CDR3 length: 14 amino acids. Between the trimmed V and J ends, which lost 3 bases and 6 bases, there was a span of 11 bases.

V is TRBV10-3 and J is TRBJ1-1; 8 bases fit TRBD1. Germline values: CDR1 ENHRY, CDR2 SYGVKD. The CDR3 is 13 residues long. J lost 4 bases, V lost 6 bases, and 4 bases had no gene match. The CDR3 region has the DNA TGTGCCATCAGCGGAGACAGGGGCACTGAAGCTTTCTTT. It specifies CAISGDRGTEAFF.

The chain is built from TRBV28 and TRBJ2-5; the D is unclear. The germline CDR1 and CDR2 sequences are MDHEN and SYDVKM. V shed 4 bases and J shed 7 bases, with 16 bases lying between them. CDR3 size: 14 residues. In DNA form, the CDR3 reads TGTGCCAGCAGTTCCCCTGGCCGGAGAGGGACCCAGTACTTC. Its protein product is CASSSPGRRGTQYF.

This clonotype was detected only a few times. This chain joins TRBV29-1 and TRBJ1-2; 7 bases agree with TRBD1. V was clipped by 5 bases and J by 8 bases; unmatched bases: 11. The CDR3 is 13 residues long. From germline, CDR1 is SQVTM and CDR2 ANQGSEA. The CDR3: CSVYWTGGAGYTF. In nucleotides, the CDR3 is TGCAGCGTTTATTGGACAGGAGGAGCGGGCTACACCTTC.

The sample holds many counts of this clonotype. This chain connects TRBV4-2 to TRBJ2-5; 8 nucleotides match TRBD1. J lost 4 bases, V lost 0 bases, and 4 bases had no gene match. The CDR3 has 15 residues. The germline V gene encodes CDR1 LGHNA and CDR2 YNFKEQ. The chain's CDR3 is CASSQEVGTGETQYF. CDR3 bases: TGTGCCAGCAGCCAAGAGGTCGGGACAGGAGAGACCCAGTACTTC.

V and J are TRBV6-6 and TRBJ2-4, with a tentative D call TRBD1 (6 bases). With 7 bases removed from V and 0 bases from J, the gap between germline ends came to 10 bases. The CDR3 spans 14 residues. CDR1 and CDR2 (germline): MNHNY, SVGAGI (reference sequence). CDR3 amino acids: CASNPQGAKNIQYF. The CDR3, as DNA: TGTGCCAGCAACCCACAGGGAGCCAAAAACATTCAGTACTTC.

This clonotype was seen more than once but under ten times. The chain employs TRBV5-1 and TRBJ2-2; a possible D gene is TRBD2 (6 bases). Germline-derived CDR1 and CDR2 are SGHRS and YFSETQ. This CDR3 is 15 amino acids long. With 6 bases removed from V and 3 bases from J, the gap between germline ends came to 15 bases. The CDR3 DNA sequence: TGCGCCAGCACGCGGGACGGGAGCGACACCGGGGAGCTGTTTTTT. This sequence encodes CASTRDGSDTGELFF.

This clonotype was picked up a small number of times. The rearrangement joins TRBV6-2 or TRBV6-3 to TRBJ1-2; no firm D call. The CDR3 consists of 14 residues. Trimming cost V 6 bases and J 7 bases, with 18 bases left between them. Germline CDR1 reads MNHEY; CDR2 reads SVGEGT. CDR3 nucleotides: TGTGCCAGCAGCCAGGACCCGGCGGGTTCTGGCTACACCTTC. Protein sequence: CASSQDPAGSGYTF.